In this sample, the clone carrying this T cell receptor beta chain turned up a few times. Antigen specificity is unknown. This record belongs to a study of T cell repertoires in cytomegalovirus infection. Study results and caveats: HLA-C-restricted CMV-specific TCR beta clonotypes were dominant in the ex vivo response.

MiXCR was run by TCRdb on the reads, yielding one entry per CDR3 protein. The sample has almost 500,000 distinct CDR3 sequences; roughly 10% are singletons. The germline V and J ends were trimmed by 6 bases and 4 bases, with 18 bases remaining between them. The CDR3 covers 14 residues. Per the germline V gene, CDR1 is DFQATT and CDR2 is SNEGSKA (reference sequence). The rearrangement joins TRBV20-1 to TRBJ1-2; TRBD1 is a possible D gene (6 bases). Specimen: PBMCs. The TCR sequence derives from a human donor in good health (CMV status not recorded). Some clones in this sample may be carry-over from other donors' samples. CDR3 in amino acids: CSAETGSLAYGYTF. DNA of the CDR3: TGCAGTGCGGAGACAGGTTCTTTGGCCTATGGCTACACCTTC.